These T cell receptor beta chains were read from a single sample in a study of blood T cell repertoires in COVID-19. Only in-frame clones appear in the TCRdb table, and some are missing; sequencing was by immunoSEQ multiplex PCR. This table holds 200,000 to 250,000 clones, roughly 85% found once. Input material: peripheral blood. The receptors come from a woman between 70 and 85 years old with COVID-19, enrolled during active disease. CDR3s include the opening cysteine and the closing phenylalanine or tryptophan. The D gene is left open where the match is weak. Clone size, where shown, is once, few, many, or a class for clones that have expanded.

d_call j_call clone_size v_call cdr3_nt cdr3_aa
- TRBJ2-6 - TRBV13 TGTGCCAGCAGCTTAGGCATCTCTGGGGCCAACGTCCTGACTTTC CASSLGISGANVLTF
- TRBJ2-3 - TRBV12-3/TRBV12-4 TGTGCCAGCAGACTAGTTTTCACAGATACGCAGTATTTT CASRLVFTDTQYF
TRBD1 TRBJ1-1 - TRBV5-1 TGCGCCAGCAGCCCAGCCCAGACAGGGGGGATGAACACTGAAGCTTTCTTT CASSPAQTGGMNTEAFF
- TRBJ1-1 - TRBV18 TGTGCCAGCTCCAGTCCACCGTGGACTGAAGCTTTCTTT CASSSPPWTEAFF
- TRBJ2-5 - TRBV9 TGTGCCAGCGGGGGCTTCGGGGAGACCCAGTACTTC CASGGFGETQYF
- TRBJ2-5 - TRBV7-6 TGTGCCAGCAGCCCGACCGGTTGGCAGGGCCAAGAGACCCAGTACTTC CASSPTGWQGQETQYF
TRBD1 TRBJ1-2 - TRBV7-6 TGTGCCAGCAGCATCGAAGACGGACAGGGCTATGGCTACACCTTC CASSIEDGQGYGYTF
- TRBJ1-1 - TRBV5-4 TGTGCCAGCAGCTTGGGTGGGGGGTTGACTGAAGCTTTCTTT CASSLGGGLTEAFF
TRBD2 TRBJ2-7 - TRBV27 TGTGCCAGCAGTTTGCGGCGGGAGACCTACGAGCAGTACTTC CASSLRRETYEQYF
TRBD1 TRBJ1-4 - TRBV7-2 TGTGCCAGCAGCCTTACCCCGGACAGGGGTGGTGAAAAACTGTTTTTT CASSLTPDRGGEKLFF
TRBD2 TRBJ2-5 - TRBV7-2 TGTGCCAGCAGCTTTAGCGGGGCTAGCCAAGAGACCCAGTACTTC CASSFSGASQETQYF
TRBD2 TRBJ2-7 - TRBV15 TGTGCCACCAGCCCTAGCGGGCTTCCCTACGAGCAGTACTTC CATSPSGLPYEQYF
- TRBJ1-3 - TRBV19 TGTGCCAGTAGTATAGCGGTGAGCGGACAGATCTCTGGAAACACCATATATTTT CASSIAVSGQISGNTIYF
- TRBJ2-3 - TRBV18 TGTGCCAGCTCACCCGGGGATACGCAGTATTTT CASSPGDTQYF
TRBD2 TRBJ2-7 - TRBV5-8 TGTGCCAGCAGCCCCTATAGGACTAGCGAGCAGTACTTC CASSPYRTSEQYF
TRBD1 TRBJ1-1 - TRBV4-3 TGCGCCAGCAGCCAAGACTTAGGGGGCAGCTTACTTGGGGTGGGCACTGAAGCTTTCTTT CASSQDLGGSLLGVGTEAFF
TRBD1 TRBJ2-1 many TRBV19 TGTGCCAGTAGTATCCAGGGGGCATACAATGAGCAGTTCTTC CASSIQGAYNEQFF
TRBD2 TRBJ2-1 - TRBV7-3 TGTGCCAGCAGCTTAACTGGCGGGGGGACGTTGAATGAGCAGTTCTTC CASSLTGGGTLNEQFF
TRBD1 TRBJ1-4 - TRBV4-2 TGTGCCAGCAGTCCACAGGGGAAGAGTCCCGCAACTAATGAAAAACTGTTTTTT CASSPQGKSPATNEKLFF
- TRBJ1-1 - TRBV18 TGTGCCAGCTCACCGGCTGTTAACACTGAAGCTTTCTTT CASSPAVNTEAFF
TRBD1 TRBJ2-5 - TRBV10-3 TGTGCCATCAGCGTGAACGGACAGGGTCGAGAGACCCAGTACTTC CAISVNGQGRETQYF
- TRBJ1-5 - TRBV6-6 TGTGCCAGCAGAGTCGGGGGGAGCAATCAGCCCCAGCATTTT CASRVGGSNQPQHF
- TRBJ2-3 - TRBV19 TGTGCCAGTAGTTTACCGGTCCCTAGATTCACAGATACGCAGTATTTT CASSLPVPRFTDTQYF
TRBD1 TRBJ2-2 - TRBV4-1 TGCGCCAGCAGCCCGGATGGACAGGGTAGGACCGGGGAGCTGTTTTTT CASSPDGQGRTGELFF
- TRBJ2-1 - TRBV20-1 TGCAGTGCTAGTTCTAGCGCGGCCGGTGAGCAGTTCTTC CSASSSAAGEQFF
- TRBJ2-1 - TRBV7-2 TGTGCCAGCAGCTTTCCCCTATCAAAGGAGCAGTTCTTC CASSFPLSKEQFF
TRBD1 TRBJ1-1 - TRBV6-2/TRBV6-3 TGTGCCAGCAGTTACTCGGGACAGGGGATCACTGAAGCTTTCTTT CASSYSGQGITEAFF
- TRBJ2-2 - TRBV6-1 TGTGCCAGCAGTCAAGACAGGCCTCCGAACACCGGGGAGCTGTTTTTT CASSQDRPPNTGELFF
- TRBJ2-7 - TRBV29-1 TGCAGCGCCCGCCGGGAGACCGGCTCCTACGAGCAGTACTTC CSARRETGSYEQYF
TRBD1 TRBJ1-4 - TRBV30 TGTGCCTGGAGTGTGGGGACAGGGTATGAAAAACTGTTTTTT CAWSVGTGYEKLFF
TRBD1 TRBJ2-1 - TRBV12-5 TGTGCTAGTGGCCGGCCCCGGGACAGGGCTTACAATGAGCAGTTCTTC CASGRPRDRAYNEQFF
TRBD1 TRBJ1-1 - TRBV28 TGTGCCAGCAGTTTGGAGGGGGCCACTGAAGCTTTCTTT CASSLEGATEAFF
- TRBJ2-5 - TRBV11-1 TGTGCCAGCAGCTTAGGTCCAGGGGCAGAGACCCAGTACTTC CASSLGPGAETQYF
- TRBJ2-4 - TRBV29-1 TGCAGCGTTCGGGGGGCCAAAAACATTCAGTACTTC CSVRGAKNIQYF
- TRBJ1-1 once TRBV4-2 TGTGCCAGCAGCCAAGATAGGGGGAGGGGAGCTTTCTTT CASSQDRGRGAFF
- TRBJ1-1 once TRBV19 TGTGCCAGTAGTATGGCCAGGTTGAACACTGAAGCTTTCTTT CASSMARLNTEAFF
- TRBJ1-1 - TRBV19 TGTGCCAGTAGTGGAGGAAGAGGCACTGAAGCTTTCTTT CASSGGRGTEAFF
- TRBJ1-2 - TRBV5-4 TGTGCCAGCAGCTTGGCCGGAGCAGGTCGGGGTGGCTACACCTTC CASSLAGAGRGGYTF
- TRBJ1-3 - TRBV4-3 TGCGCCAGCAGCCAAGATCATAGGGGAGGCTCTGGAAACACCATATATTTT CASSQDHRGGSGNTIYF
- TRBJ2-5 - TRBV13 TGTGCCAGCAGCTTAGTTCAGGGGGGAGAGACCCAGTACTTC CASSLVQGGETQYF
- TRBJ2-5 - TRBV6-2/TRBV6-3 TGTGCCAGCAGTTCCGAGTTTGGAGCAGAGACCCAGTACTTC CASSSEFGAETQYF
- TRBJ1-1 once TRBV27 TGTGCCAGCAGTTTCCAGATGAACACTGAAGCTTTCTTT CASSFQMNTEAFF
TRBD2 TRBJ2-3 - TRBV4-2 TGTGCCAGCAGCCAAGCAGAGCGGGAGAAGGGGAGGACAGATACGCAGTATTTT CASSQAEREKGRTDTQYF
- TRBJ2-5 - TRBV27 TGTGCCAGCAGTTGGTCCAGCGGGGAGACCCAGTACTTC CASSWSSGETQYF
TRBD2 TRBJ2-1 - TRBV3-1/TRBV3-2 TGTGCCAGCAGCCCATGGACTAGCGGTAGTTACAATGAGCAGTTCTTC CASSPWTSGSYNEQFF
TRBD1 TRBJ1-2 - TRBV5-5 TGTGCCAGCAGCTTGGTCCTACAGGGGAACTATGGCTACACCTTC CASSLVLQGNYGYTF
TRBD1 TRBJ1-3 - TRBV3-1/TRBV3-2 TGTGCCAGCAGCCCCCGACAGGGGACAGTCTCTGGAAACACCATATATTTT CASSPRQGTVSGNTIYF
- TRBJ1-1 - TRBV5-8 TGTGCCAGCAGCCGGGACACGAACACTGAAGCTTTCTTT CASSRDTNTEAFF
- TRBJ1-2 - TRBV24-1 TGTGCCACCAGTGAGTGGGGACTCGGGGGCTACACCTTC CATSEWGLGGYTF